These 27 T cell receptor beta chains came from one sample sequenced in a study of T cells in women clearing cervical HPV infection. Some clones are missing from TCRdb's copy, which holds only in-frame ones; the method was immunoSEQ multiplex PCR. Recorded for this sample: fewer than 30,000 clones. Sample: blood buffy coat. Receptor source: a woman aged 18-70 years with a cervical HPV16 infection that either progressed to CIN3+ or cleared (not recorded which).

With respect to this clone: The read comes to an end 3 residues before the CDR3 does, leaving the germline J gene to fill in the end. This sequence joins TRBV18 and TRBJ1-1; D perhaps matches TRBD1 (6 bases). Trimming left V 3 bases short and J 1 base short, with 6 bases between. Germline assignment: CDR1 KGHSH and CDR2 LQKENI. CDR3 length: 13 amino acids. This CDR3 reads CASSPGQNTEAFF. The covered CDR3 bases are TGTGCCAGCTCACCGGGACAGAACACTGAA.

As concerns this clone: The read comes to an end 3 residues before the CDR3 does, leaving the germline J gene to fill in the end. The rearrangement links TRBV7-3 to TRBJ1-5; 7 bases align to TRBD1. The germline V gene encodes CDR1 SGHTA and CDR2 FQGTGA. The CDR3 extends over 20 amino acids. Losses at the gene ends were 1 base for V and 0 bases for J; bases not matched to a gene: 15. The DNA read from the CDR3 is TGTGCCAGCAGCTTAAAGTGGGGACAGAAGACGTATTATAGCAATCAGCCC. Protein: CASSLKWGQKTYYSNQP. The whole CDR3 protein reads CASSLKWGQKTYYSNQPQHF.

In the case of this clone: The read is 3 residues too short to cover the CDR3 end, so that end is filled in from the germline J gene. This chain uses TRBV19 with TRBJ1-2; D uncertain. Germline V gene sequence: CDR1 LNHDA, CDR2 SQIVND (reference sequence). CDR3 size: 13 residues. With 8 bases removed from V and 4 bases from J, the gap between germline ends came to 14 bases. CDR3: CASYVSPPYGYTF. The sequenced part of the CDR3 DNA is TGTGCCAGTTACGTTAGCCCACCCTATGGC.

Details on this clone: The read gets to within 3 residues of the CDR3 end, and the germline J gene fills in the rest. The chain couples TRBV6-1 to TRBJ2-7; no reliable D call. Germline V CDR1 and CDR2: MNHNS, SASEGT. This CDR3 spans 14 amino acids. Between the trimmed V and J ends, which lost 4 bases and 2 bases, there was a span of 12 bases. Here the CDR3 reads CASSAFRTAYEQYF. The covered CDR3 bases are TGTGCCAGCAGTGCGTTTCGTACGGCCTACGAG.

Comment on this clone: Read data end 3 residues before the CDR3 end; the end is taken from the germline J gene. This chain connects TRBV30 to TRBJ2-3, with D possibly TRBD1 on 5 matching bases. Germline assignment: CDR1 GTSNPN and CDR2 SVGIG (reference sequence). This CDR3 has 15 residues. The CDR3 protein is CAWSVHGAPNQPQYF. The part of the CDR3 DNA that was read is TGTGCCTGGAGTGTGCATGGGGCCCCCAATCAGCCG.

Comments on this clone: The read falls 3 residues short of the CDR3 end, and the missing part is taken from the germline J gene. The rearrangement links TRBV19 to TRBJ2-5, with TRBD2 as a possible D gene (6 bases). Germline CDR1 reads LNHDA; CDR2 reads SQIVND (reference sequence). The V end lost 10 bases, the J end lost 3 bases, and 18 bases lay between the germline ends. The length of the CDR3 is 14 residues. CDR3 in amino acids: CATGPTRAEETQYF. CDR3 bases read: TGTGCCACCGGCCCGACTAGAGCCGAAGAGACC.

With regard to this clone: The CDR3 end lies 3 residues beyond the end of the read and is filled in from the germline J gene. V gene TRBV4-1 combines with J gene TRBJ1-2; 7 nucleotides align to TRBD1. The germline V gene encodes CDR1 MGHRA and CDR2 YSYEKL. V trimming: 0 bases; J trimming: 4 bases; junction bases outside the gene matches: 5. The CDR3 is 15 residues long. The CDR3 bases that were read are TGCGCCAGCAGCCAAGACCGGACAGGTTTCTATGGC. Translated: CASSQDRTGFYG. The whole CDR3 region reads CASSQDRTGFYGYTF.

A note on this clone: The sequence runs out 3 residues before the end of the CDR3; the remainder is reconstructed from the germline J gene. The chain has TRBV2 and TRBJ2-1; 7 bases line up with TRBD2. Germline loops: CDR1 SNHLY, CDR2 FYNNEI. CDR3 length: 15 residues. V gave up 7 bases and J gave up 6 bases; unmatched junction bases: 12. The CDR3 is CASMGERGGVNEQFF. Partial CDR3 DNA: TGTGCCAGCATGGGGGAGCGGGGCGGGGTCAATGAG.

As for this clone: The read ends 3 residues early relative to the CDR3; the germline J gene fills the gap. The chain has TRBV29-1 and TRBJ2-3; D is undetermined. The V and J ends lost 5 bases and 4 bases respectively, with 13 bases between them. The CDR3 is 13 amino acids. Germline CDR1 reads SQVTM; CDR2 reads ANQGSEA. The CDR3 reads CSVRSSPPDTQYF. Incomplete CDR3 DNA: TGCAGCGTTCGTAGCAGCCCGCCAGATACG.

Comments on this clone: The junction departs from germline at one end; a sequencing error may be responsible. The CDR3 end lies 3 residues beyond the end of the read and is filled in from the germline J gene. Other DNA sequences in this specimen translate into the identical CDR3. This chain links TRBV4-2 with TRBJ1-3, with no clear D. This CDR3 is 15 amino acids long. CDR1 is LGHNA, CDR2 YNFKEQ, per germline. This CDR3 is CASSQDTGFRNTIYF. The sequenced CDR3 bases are TGCGCCAGCAGCCAAGATACGGGGTTTAGAAACACC.

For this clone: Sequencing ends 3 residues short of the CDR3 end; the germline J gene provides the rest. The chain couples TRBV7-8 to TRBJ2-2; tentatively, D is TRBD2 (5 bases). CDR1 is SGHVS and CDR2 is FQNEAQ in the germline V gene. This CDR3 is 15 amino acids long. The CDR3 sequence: CASSLGRWANEKLFF. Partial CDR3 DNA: TGTGCCAGCAGCTTAGGGAGGTGGGCTAATGAAAAG.

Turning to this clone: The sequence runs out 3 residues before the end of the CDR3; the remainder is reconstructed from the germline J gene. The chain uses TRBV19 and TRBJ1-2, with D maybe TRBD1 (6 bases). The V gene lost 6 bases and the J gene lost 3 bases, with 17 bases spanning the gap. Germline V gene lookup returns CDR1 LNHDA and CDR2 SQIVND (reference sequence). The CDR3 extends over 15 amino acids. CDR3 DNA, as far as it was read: TGTGCCAGTAGGAAAGAAGGACAGCTTGACTATGGC. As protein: CASRKEGQLDYG. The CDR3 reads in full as CASRKEGQLDYGYTF.

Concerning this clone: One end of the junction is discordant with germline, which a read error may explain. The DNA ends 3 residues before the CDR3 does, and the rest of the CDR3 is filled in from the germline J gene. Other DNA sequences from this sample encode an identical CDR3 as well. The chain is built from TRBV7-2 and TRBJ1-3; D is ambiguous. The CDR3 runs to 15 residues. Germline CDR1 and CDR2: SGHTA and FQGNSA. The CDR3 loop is CASSPYGGRGNTIYF. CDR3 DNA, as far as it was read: TGTGCCAGCAGCCCCTACGGAGGCCGGGGAAACACA.

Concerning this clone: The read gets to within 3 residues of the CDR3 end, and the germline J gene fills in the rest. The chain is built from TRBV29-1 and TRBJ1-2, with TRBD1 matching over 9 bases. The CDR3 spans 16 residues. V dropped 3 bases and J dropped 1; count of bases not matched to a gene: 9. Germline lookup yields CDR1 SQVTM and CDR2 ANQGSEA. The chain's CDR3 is CSVDWGTGWDNYGYTF. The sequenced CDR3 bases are TGCAGCGTTGATTGGGGGACAGGGTGGGATAACTATGGC. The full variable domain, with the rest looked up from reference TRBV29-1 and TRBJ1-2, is SAVISQKPSRDICQRGTSLTIQCQVDSQVTMMFWYRQQPGQSLTLIATANQGSEATYESGFVIDKFPISRPNLTFSTLTVSNMSPEDSSIYLCSVDWGTGWDNYGYTFGSGTRLTVV.

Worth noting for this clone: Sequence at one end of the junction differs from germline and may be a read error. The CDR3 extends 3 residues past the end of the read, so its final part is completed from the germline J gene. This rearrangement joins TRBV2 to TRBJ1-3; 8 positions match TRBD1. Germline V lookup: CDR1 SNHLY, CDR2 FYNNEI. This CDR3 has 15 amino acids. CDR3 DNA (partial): TGTGCCAGCGCCGACCAGGGGGCCTCTGGAAACACT. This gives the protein CASADQGASGNT. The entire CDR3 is CASADQGASGNTIYF.

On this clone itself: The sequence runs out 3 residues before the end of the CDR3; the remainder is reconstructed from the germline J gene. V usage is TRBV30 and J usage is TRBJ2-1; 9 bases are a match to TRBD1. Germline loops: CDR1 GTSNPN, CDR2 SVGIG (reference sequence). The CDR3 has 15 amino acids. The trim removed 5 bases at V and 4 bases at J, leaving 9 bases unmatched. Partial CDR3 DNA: TGTGCCTGGCAAACAGGGGGCGCAGGTTACAATGAG. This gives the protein CAWQTGGAGYNE. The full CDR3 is CAWQTGGAGYNEQFF. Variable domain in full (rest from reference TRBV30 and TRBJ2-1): SQTIHQWPATLVQPVGSPLSLECTVEGTSNPNLYWYRQAAGRGLQLLFYSVGIGQISSEVPQNLSASRPQDRQFILSSKKLLLSDSGFYLCAWQTGGAGYNEQFFGPGTRLTVL.

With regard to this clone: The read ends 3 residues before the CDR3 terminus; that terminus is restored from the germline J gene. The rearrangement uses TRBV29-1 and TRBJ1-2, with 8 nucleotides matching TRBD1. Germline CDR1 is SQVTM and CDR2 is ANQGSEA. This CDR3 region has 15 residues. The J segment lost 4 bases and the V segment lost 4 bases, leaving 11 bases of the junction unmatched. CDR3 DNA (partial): TGCAGCGTTGGGAGTGGGGCAGGGGGCATCTATGGC. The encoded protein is CSVGSGAGGIYG. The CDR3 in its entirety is CSVGSGAGGIYGYTF.

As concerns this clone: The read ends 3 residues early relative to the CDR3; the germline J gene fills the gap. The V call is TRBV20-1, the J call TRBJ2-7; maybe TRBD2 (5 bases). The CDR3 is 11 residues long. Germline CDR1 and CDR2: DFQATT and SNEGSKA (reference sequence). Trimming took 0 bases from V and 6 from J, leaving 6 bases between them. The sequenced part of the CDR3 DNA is TGCAGTGCTAGAGATGCGGGCGAG. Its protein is CSARDAGE. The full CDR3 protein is CSARDAGEQYF.

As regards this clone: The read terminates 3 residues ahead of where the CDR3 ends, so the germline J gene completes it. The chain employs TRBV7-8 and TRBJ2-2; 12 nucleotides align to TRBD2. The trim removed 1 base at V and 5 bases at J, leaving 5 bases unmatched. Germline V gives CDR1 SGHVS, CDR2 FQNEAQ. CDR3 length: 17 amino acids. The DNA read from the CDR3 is TGTGCCAGCAGCTTAGGGCGCGGACTAGCGGGAACCGGGGAG. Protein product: CASSLGRGLAGTGE. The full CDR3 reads CASSLGRGLAGTGELFF.

The CDR3 DNA, read in part, is TGCAGTGCTGGGGGGGGCGATTTAGCGGGCACCGGGGAG. Its protein is CSAGGGDLAGTGE. From start to end, the CDR3 is CSAGGGDLAGTGELFF. The chain has TRBV20-1 and TRBJ2-2; possible D gene TRBD2, 7 bases. Read sequence stops 3 residues before the CDR3 end, and the germline J gene provides the missing end. The ends were cut back, 5 bases at V and 4 bases at J, with 20 bases in the middle. CDR1 is DFQATT, CDR2 SNEGSKA, per germline (reference sequence). The CDR3 loop spans 16 amino acids.

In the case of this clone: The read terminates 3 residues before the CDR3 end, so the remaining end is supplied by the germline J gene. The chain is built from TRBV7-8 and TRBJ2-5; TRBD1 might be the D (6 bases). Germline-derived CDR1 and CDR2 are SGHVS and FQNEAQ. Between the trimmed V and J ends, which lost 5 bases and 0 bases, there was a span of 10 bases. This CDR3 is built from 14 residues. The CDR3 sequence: CASSPRDNQETQYF. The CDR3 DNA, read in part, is TGTGCCAGCAGCCCACGGGACAACCAAGAGACC.

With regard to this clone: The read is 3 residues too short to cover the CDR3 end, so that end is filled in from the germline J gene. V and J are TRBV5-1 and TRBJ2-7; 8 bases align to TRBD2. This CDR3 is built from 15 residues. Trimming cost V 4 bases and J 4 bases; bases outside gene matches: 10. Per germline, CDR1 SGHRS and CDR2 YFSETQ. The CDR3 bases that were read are TGCGCCAGCAGCACCGCGGGGGGTGGAACGTACGAG. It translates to CASSTAGGGTYE. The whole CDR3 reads CASSTAGGGTYEQYF.

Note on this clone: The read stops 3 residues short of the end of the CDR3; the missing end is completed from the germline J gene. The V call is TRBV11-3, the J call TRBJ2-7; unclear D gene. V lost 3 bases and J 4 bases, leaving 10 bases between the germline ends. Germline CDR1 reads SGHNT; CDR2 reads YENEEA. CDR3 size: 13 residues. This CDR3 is CASSLRSEYEQYF. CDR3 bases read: TGTGCCAGCAGCTTGCGGAGCGAGTACGAG.

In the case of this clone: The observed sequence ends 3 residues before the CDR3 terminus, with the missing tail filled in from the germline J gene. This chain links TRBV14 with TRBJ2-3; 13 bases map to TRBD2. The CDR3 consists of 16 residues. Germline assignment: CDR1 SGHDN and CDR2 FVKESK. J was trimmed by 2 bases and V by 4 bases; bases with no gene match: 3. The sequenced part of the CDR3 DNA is TGTGCCAGCAGCCTGGGACTAGCGGGACACACAGATACG. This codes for CASSLGLAGHTDT. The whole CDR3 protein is CASSLGLAGHTDTQYF.

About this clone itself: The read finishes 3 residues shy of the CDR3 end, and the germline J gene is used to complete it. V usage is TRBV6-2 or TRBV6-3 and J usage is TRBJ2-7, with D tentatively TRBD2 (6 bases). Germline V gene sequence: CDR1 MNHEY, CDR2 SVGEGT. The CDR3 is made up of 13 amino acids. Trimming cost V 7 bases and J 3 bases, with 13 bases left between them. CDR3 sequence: CASISGLIYEQYF. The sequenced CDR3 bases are TGTGCCAGCATATCAGGACTAATCTACGAG.

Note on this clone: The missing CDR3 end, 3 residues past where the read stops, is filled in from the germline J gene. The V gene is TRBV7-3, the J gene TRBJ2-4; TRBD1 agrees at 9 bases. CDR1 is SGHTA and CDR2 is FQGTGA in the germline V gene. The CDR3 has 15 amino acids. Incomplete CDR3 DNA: TGTGCCAGCAGCTTCCGACAGGGGGGGAACTATGGT. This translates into CASSFRQGGNYG. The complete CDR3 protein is CASSFRQGGNYGQYF. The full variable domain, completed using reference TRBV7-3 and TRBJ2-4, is GAGVSQTPSNKVTEKGKYVELRCDPISGHTALYWYRQSLGQGPEFLIYFQGTGAADDSGLPNDRFFAVRPEGSVSTLKIQRTERGDSAVYLCASSFRQGGNYGQYFGAGTRLSVL.

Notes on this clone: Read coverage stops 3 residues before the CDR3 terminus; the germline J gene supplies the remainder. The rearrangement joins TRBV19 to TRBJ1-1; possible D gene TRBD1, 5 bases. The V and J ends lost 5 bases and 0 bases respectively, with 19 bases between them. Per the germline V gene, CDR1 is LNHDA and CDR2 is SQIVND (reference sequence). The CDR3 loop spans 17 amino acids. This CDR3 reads CASSPRLIRVLNTEAFF. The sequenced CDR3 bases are TGTGCCAGTAGTCCACGATTAATCAGGGTGTTGAACACTGAA. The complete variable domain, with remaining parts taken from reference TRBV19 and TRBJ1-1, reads DGGITQSPKYLFRKEGQNVTLSCEQNLNHDAMYWYRQDPGQGLRLIYYSQIVNDFQKGDIAEGYSVSREKKESFPLTVTSAQKNPTAFYLCASSPRLIRVLNTEAFFGQGTRLTVV.